This T cell receptor beta chain derives from a study of blood T cell repertoires in COVID-19. After removal of 3 bases from V and 2 bases from J, the junction contained 4 bases not matched to a gene. The CDR3 spans 15 residues. Germline CDR1 reads KGHDR; CDR2 reads SFDVKD. Libraries were prepared by immunoSEQ multiplex PCR; TCRdb keeps only in-frame clonotypes and omits some of them. The sample comprises 84,000 or so clones, 75% to 90% of which are singletons, and approximately 12% rests with the top ten. The sequencing sample was made of peripheral blood. The chain combines TRBV24-1 with TRBJ2-5, with 8 bases aligning to TRBD1. The sequence came from a woman in her thirties or forties with active or convalescent COVID-19. In DNA, the CDR3 is TGTGCCACCAGTGATCCGACAGGGGCACAAGAGACCCAGTACTTC. Amino acids: CATSDPTGAQETQYF.